These 26 T cell receptor beta chains originate from one sample sequenced in a study of T cell repertoires in cytomegalovirus infection. Via MiXCR, TCRdb re-called the reads, giving one row per CDR3 protein. The table shows 70,000 to 85,000 distinct CDR3 sequences, with roughly 39% occurring only once. No antigen is known for these receptors. The material was CD8+ T cells from cultured PBMCs, obtained from culture after CMV antigen stimulation. The receptors shown here come from a human donor in good health (CMV status not recorded). Some clones in this sample may be carry-over from other donors' samples.

The chain uses TRBV20-1 and TRBJ2-4; perhaps D is TRBD1 or TRBD2 (7 bases each). Germline V lookup: CDR1 DFQATT, CDR2 SNEGSKA (reference sequence). This CDR3 contains 14 residues. The V gene lost 6 bases and the J gene lost 8 bases, with 20 bases spanning the gap. The CDR3, as DNA: TGCAGTGCCCCCAGGGGGGGGAGACGATACATTCAGTACTTC. Its protein is CSAPRGGRRYIQYF.

The gene calls are TRBV12-3 or TRBV12-4 and TRBJ2-5; D unclear. The CDR3 runs to 15 residues. V was pared by 4 bases and J by 5 bases, with 17 bases between. CDR3 sequence: CASSSIPAAEETQYF. CDR3 nucleotides: TGTGCCAGCAGTTCGATCCCTGCTGCAGAGGAGACCCAGTACTTC.

The chain couples TRBV28 to TRBJ1-5; D call uncertain. The germline V and J ends were trimmed by 4 bases and 3 bases, with 19 bases remaining between them. In germline, CDR1 is MDHEN, CDR2 SYDVKM. The CDR3 spans 17 residues. The CDR3 is CASSSPFARDTNQPQHF. CDR3 coding DNA: TGTGCCAGCAGTTCACCATTCGCACGAGACACCAATCAGCCCCAGCATTTT.

This clonotype has just a few counts. CDR3 sequence (DNA): TGCAGCGTTGATGAAGTTAACTATGGCTACACCTTC. Translating gives CSVDEVNYGYTF. V usage is TRBV29-1 and J usage is TRBJ1-2; D is unresolved. Germline loops: CDR1 SQVTM, CDR2 ANQGSEA. The CDR3 covers 12 residues. Trimming left V 3 bases short and J 1 base short, with 6 bases between.

The chain employs TRBV6-2 or TRBV6-3 and TRBJ2-2; D gene ambiguous. V dropped 7 bases and J dropped 6 bases, with 12 bases sitting between them. The CDR3 totals 13 residues. Looked up from germline, CDR1 is MNHEY and CDR2 is SVGEGT. Here the CDR3 DNA reads TGTGCCAGCACCTACGGTCCCCCCGGGGAGCTGTTTTTT. Translation gives CASTYGPPGELFF.

V is TRBV12-3 or TRBV12-4 and J is TRBJ1-1; D is possibly TRBD1 (6 bases). The CDR3 is 15 residues long. With 10 bases removed from V and 1 base from J, the gap between germline ends came to 19 bases. The CDR3 protein is CATCSSTGENTEAFF. CDR3 sequence (DNA): TGTGCCACCTGTTCGTCGACAGGAGAGAACACTGAAGCTTTCTTT.

V gene TRBV2 combines with J gene TRBJ2-3; 11 bases match TRBD2. Germline CDR1 and CDR2: SNHLY and FYNNEI. After removal of 5 bases from V and 2 bases from J, the junction contained 12 bases not matched to a gene. The CDR3 extends over 18 amino acids. CDR3 region: CASSSYTGTSGVTDTQYF. In DNA, the CDR3 is TGTGCCAGCAGTTCCTACACCGGGACTAGCGGTGTCACAGATACGCAGTATTTT.

This rearrangement joins TRBV19 to TRBJ1-5, with D maybe TRBD1 (5 bases). This CDR3 spans 14 amino acids. The ends were cut back, 7 bases at V and 5 bases at J, with 15 bases in the middle. Germline CDR1 LNHDA, CDR2 SQIVND (reference sequence). CDR3: CASTGGVLDQPQHF. Here the CDR3 DNA reads TGTGCCAGTACCGGGGGAGTGTTAGATCAGCCCCAGCATTTT. The complete variable domain, with remaining parts taken from reference TRBV19 and TRBJ1-5, reads DGGITQSPKYLFRKEGQNVTLSCEQNLNHDAMYWYRQDPGQGLRLIYYSQIVNDFQKGDIAEGYSVSREKKESFPLTVTSAQKNPTAFYLCASTGGVLDQPQHFGDGTRLSIL.

This chain connects TRBV2 to TRBJ2-2; no clear D gene. Germline CDR1 and CDR2: SNHLY and FYNNEI. Trimming took off 2 bases at V and 2 bases at J, with 9 bases between the two ends. This CDR3 region has 15 residues. CDR3 region: CASSEWGTNTGELFF. In DNA form, the CDR3 reads TGTGCCAGCAGTGAATGGGGAACCAACACCGGGGAGCTGTTTTTT.

This clonotype came up many times. The chain's CDR3 is CASRRSRASGLEQYF. The CDR3 nucleotides read TGTGCCAGCAGACGTAGTAGGGCTAGCGGCCTGGAGCAGTACTTC. J is TRBJ2-7 and V is TRBV7-4, with 7 bases fitting TRBD2. After removal of 6 bases from V and 7 bases from J, the junction contained 15 bases not matched to a gene. This CDR3 is built from 15 residues. Germline V lookup: CDR1 SGHVT, CDR2 SQSDAQ.

This clonotype was counted between two and nine times. The rearrangement joins TRBV6-5 to TRBJ1-1; D remains ambiguous. This CDR3 has 15 amino acids. Germline V gene data show CDR1 as MNHEY and CDR2 as SVGAGI. Deletions cut 5 bases from V and 2 bases from J, with 15 bases between. The CDR3 nucleotides read TGTGCCAGCAGTGCCCTAAGTATACTAAACACTGAAGCTTTCTTT. As protein: CASSALSILNTEAFF.

The CDR3 region has the DNA TGTGCCAGCAGCTTGGACCCGGGGGCGCCGGCTTATGGCTACACCTTC. Residues: CASSLDPGAPAYGYTF. The J gene is TRBJ1-2, the V gene TRBV5-4, with a tentative D call TRBD1 (6 bases). The V gene lost 0 bases and the J gene lost 5 bases, with 17 bases spanning the gap. The germline V gene encodes CDR1 SGHNT and CDR2 YYREEE (reference sequence). The CDR3 is made up of 16 amino acids. Looking up the rest from reference TRBV5-4 and TRBJ1-2 gives the full variable domain: ETGVTQSPTHLIKTRGQQVTLRCSSQSGHNTVSWYQQALGQGPQFIFQYYREEENGRGNFPPRFSGLQFPNYSSELNVNALELDDSALYLCASSLDPGAPAYGYTFGSGTRLTVV.

The rearrangement links TRBV6-8 to TRBJ1-1; D not certain. CDR1 and CDR2 (germline): MNHGY, SAAAGT. The CDR3 extends over 15 amino acids. Trimming pared 0 bases from V and 4 bases from J, leaving 12 bases between. The CDR3 is CASSYSTREGTEAFF. The CDR3 DNA follows: TGTGCCAGCAGTTACTCGACTCGGGAGGGCACTGAAGCTTTCTTT.

This clonotype was picked up many times. The chain is built from TRBV11-2 and TRBJ2-5; 11 nucleotides match TRBD2. Germline CDR1 is SGHAT and CDR2 is FQNNGV. Trimming took 5 bases from V and 9 from J; bases not matched to a gene: 17. This CDR3 region has 17 residues. The DNA of the CDR3 is TGTGCCAGCAGCACCCTTGCCGGGACTAGCGGTTTTGAGGCCCAGTACTTC. The encoded protein is CASSTLAGTSGFEAQYF.

J is TRBJ2-2 and V is TRBV6-1, with D possibly called TRBD1 or TRBD2 (5 bases each). V was trimmed by 0 bases and J by 6 bases, leaving 20 bases between them. The CDR3 totals 18 residues. Germline values: CDR1 MNHNS, CDR2 SASEGT. The CDR3 protein is CASSEALLSGRPAGELFF. CDR3 sequence (DNA): TGTGCCAGCAGTGAAGCGCTTCTGTCGGGACGCCCAGCCGGGGAGCTGTTTTTT.

This clonotype was picked up a small number of times. This rearrangement joins TRBV2 to TRBJ2-2; 7 bases are a match to TRBD1. Germline CDR1 is SNHLY and CDR2 is FYNNEI. This CDR3 spans 18 amino acids. With 7 bases clipped from V and 3 bases from J, the junction kept 17 bases outside the gene matches. CDR3 DNA: TGTGCCAGCATCCTCGACAGGGTGATCGCTGAGGACACCGGGGAGCTGTTTTTT. This encodes CASILDRVIAEDTGELFF.

CDR3 in DNA: TGTGCCAGCAGCTGGATCGCCGGGCGAGGGAACGAGCAGTACTTC. It yields the protein CASSWIAGRGNEQYF. The J gene is TRBJ2-7, the V gene TRBV7-2, with a tentative D call TRBD2 (5 bases). The CDR3 totals 15 residues. The germline CDR1 and CDR2 sequences are SGHTA and FQGNSA. Trimming stripped 4 bases from V and 5 bases from J, with 18 bases between. Supplemented by reference TRBV7-2 and TRBJ2-7, the full variable domain reads GAGVSQSPSNKVTEKGKDVELRCDPISGHTALYWYRQSLGQGLEFLIYFQGNSAPDKSGLPSDRFSAERTGGSVSTLTIQRTQQEDSAVYLCASSWIAGRGNEQYFGPGTRLTVT.

The genes are TRBV2 and TRBJ1-1, with 8 positions matching TRBD1. The germline CDR1 and CDR2 sequences are SNHLY and FYNNEI. J was trimmed by 4 bases and V by 3 bases; bases with no gene match: 1. The CDR3 has 13 amino acids. For the CDR3, the DNA is TGTGCCAGCAGTGACAGGGGGCCCACTGAAGCTTTCTTT. Translated, it gives CASSDRGPTEAFF.

This clonotype was seen only a few times. This rearrangement joins TRBV6-1 to TRBJ1-1; 8 bases fit TRBD1. The CDR3 sequence is 15 residues long. CDR1 is MNHNS and CDR2 is SASEGT in the germline V gene. J gave up 4 bases and V 2 bases, and 6 bases lay outside the gene matches. CDR3 sequence (DNA): TGTGCCAGCAGTGAATTCGAGGACAGGGCCACTGAAGCTTTCTTT. Residues: CASSEFEDRATEAFF.

The chain joins TRBV7-2 to TRBJ2-7; tentatively, D is TRBD1 or TRBD2 (6 bases each). The CDR3 extends over 14 amino acids. Germline V gene lookup returns CDR1 SGHTA and CDR2 FQGNSA. Trimming stripped 4 bases from V and 0 bases from J, with 10 bases between. The CDR3, as DNA: TGTGCCAGCAGCTGGGGGGCCCGCTCCTACGAGCAGTACTTC. Residues: CASSWGARSYEQYF.

This clonotype was observed a handful of times. The chain combines TRBV12-3 or TRBV12-4 with TRBJ1-5; no reliable D call. The length of the CDR3 is 20 residues. V was shortened by 5 bases and J by 0 bases, with 26 bases between the two germline ends. CDR3 nucleotides: TGTGCCAGCAGTAACTCACACTACATGAAACTGACCGATAGCAATCAGCCCCAGCATTTT. Translated: CASSNSHYMKLTDSNQPQHF.

The V gene is TRBV28, the J gene TRBJ2-7; 7 nucleotides align to TRBD1. The trim removed 6 bases at V and 3 bases at J, leaving 8 bases unmatched. Germline V CDR1 and CDR2: MDHEN, SYDVKM. CDR3 length equals 14 residues. The CDR3: CASSSPGQIYEQYF. The CDR3 DNA reads TGTGCCAGCAGCTCACCGGGACAGATCTACGAGCAGTACTTC.

The chain joins TRBV19 to TRBJ1-1, with 7 bases matching TRBD1. The ends lost 3 bases at V and 8 bases at J; junction bases unmatched: 15. Per the germline V gene, CDR1 is LNHDA and CDR2 is SQIVND (reference sequence). The CDR3 is 16 amino acids. The DNA for the CDR3 is TGTGCCAGTAGTATTCCAGGGGGGGCAGGGGATTCAGAAGCTTTCTTT. Protein sequence: CASSIPGGAGDSEAFF.

This clonotype was detected only a few times. The gene calls are TRBV7-4 and TRBJ1-5; D may be TRBD1 (6 bases). The ends were cut back, 4 bases at V and 7 bases at J, with 11 bases in the middle. Germline V gene data show CDR1 as SGHVT and CDR2 as SQSDAQ. CDR3 length: 13 residues. In nucleotides, the CDR3 is TGTGCCAGCAGCTGCAGGGGCTACCAGCCCCAGCATTTT. It translates to CASSCRGYQPQHF.

The V gene is TRBV24-1, the J gene TRBJ2-1; D is possibly TRBD2 (7 bases). Trimming stripped 9 bases from V and 6 bases from J, with 11 bases between. There are 12 residues in the CDR3. CDR1 and CDR2 from the germline V gene are KGHDR and SFDVKD. The CDR3 nucleotides are TGTGCCACCCAAGGGGGGGGCAATGAGCAGTTCTTC. The encoded protein is CATQGGGNEQFF.

The rearrangement joins TRBV6-5 to TRBJ2-3; TRBD2 is a possible D gene (6 bases). This CDR3 has 16 residues. The germline V gene encodes CDR1 MNHEY and CDR2 SVGAGI. Between the trimmed V and J ends, which lost 1 base and 0 bases, there was a span of 11 bases. The CDR3 coding sequence is TGTGCCAGCAGTTACTTGCCGCGGGGAAGCACAGATACGCAGTATTTT. Its translation: CASSYLPRGSTDTQYF.